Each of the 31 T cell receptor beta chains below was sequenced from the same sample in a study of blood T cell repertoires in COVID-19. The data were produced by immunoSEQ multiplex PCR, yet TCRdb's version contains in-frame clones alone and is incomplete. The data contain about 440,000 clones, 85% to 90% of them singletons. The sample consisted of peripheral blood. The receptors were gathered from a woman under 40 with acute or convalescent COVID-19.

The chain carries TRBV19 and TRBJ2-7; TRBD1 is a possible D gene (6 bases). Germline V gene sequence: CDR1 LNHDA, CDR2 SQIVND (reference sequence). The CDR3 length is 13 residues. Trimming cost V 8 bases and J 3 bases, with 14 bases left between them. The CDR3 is CASWAGAIYEQYF. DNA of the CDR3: TGTGCCAGTTGGGCAGGGGCTATCTACGAGCAGTACTTC.

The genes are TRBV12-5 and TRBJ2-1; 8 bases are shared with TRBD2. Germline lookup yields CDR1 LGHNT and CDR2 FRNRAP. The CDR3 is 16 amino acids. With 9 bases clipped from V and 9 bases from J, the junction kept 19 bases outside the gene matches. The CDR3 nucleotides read TGTGCTAGCGGGAGGGATACCTCTAATAATTGGCGTGAGCAGTTCTTC. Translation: CASGRDTSNNWREQFF.

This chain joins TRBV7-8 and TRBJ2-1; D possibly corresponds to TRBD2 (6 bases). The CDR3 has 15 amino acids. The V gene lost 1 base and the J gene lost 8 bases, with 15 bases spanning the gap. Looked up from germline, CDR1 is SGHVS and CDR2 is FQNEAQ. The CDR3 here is CASSLVPGTGDEQFF. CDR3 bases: TGTGCCAGCAGCTTAGTTCCGGGGACGGGGGATGAGCAGTTCTTC. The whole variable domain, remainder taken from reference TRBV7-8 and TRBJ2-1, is GAGVSQSPRYKVAKRGQDVALRCDPISGHVSLFWYQQALGQGPEFLTYFQNEAQLDKSGLPSDRFFAERPEGSVSTLKIQRTQQEDSAVYLCASSLVPGTGDEQFFGPGTRLTVL.

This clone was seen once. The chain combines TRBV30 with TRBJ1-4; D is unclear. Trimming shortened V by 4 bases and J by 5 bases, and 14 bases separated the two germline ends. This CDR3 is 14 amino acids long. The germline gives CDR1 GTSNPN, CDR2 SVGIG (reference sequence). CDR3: CAWNPAGFNEKLFF. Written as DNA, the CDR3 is TGTGCCTGGAACCCGGCCGGGTTCAATGAAAAACTGTTTTTT.

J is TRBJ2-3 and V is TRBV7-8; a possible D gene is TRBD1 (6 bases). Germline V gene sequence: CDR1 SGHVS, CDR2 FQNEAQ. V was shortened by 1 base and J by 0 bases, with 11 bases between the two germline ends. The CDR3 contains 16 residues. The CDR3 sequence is CASSLVTGMSTDTQYF. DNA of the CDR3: TGTGCCAGCAGCTTAGTTACAGGGATGAGCACAGATACGCAGTATTTT.

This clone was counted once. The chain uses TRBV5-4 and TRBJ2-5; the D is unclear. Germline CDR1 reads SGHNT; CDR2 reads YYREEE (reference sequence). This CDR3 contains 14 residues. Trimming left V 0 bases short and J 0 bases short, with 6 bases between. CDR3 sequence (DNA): TGTGCCAGCAGCTTGGGGCTTAACCAAGAGACCCAGTACTTC. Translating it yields CASSLGLNQETQYF.

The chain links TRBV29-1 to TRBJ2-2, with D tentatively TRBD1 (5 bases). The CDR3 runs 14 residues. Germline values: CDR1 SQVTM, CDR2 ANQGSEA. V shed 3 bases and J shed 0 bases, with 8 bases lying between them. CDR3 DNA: TGCAGCGTTGAGGGGCCTACGAACACCGGGGAGCTGTTTTTT. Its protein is CSVEGPTNTGELFF.

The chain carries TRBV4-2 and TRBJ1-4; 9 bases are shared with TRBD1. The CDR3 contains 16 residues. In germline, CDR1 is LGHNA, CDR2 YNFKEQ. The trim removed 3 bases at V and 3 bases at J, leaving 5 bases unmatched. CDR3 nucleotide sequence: TGTGCCAGCAGCCAGACGGGGACAGGGTCTAATGAAAAACTGTTTTTT. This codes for CASSQTGTGSNEKLFF.

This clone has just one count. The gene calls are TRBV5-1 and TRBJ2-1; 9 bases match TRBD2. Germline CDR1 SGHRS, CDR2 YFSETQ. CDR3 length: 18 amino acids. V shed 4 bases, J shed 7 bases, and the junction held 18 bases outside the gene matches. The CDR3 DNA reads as TGCGCCAGCAGCCCCCTCCGGCCTAGCGGGAACCTCGGGAATGAGCAGTTCTTC. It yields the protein CASSPLRPSGNLGNEQFF. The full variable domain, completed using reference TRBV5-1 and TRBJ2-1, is KAGVTQTPRYLIKTRGQQVTLSCSPISGHRSVSWYQQTPGQGLQFLFEYFSETQRNKGNFPGRFSGRQFSNSRSEMNVSTLELGDSALYLCASSPLRPSGNLGNEQFFGPGTRLTVL.

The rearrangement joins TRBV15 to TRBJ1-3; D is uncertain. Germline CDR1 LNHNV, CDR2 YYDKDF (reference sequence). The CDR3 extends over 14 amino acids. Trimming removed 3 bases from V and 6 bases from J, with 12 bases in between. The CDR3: CATSSSLSQNTIYF. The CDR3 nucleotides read TGTGCCACCAGCAGTAGTCTTAGCCAAAACACCATATATTTT.

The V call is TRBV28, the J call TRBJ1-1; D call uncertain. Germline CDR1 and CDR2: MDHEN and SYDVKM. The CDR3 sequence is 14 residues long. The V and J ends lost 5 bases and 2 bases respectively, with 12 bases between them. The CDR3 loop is CASSQTNGNTEAFF. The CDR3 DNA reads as TGTGCCAGCAGTCAGACAAATGGCAACACTGAAGCTTTCTTT.

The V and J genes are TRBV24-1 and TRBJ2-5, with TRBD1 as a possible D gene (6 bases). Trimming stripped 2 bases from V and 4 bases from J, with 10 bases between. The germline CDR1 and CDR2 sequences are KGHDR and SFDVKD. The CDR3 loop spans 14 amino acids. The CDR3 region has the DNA TGTGCCACCAGTGATTCGGACAGATCAGAGACCCAGTACTTC. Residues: CATSDSDRSETQYF.

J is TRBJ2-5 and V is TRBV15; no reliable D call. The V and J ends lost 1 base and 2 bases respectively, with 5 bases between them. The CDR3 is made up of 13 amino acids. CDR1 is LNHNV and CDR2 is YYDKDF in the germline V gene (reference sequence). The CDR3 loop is CATSRGQQETQYF. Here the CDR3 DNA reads TGTGCCACCAGCAGAGGTCAGCAAGAGACCCAGTACTTC.

The CDR3 reads CASSRMVGGSQPQHF. In DNA, the CDR3 is TGCGCCAGCAGCCGCATGGTAGGGGGTTCTCAGCCCCAGCATTTT. The chain has TRBV4-1 and TRBJ1-5; possibly TRBD1 for D (6 bases). CDR3 length: 15 amino acids. Germline V gene sequence: CDR1 MGHRA, CDR2 YSYEKL. V shed 4 bases and J shed 6 bases, with 16 bases lying between them.

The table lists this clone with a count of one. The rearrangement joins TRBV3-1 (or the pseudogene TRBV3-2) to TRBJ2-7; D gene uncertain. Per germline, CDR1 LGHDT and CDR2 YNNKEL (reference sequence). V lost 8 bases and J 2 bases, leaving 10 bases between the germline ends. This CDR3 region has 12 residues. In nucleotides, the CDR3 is TGTGCCAGCCGATCAAGCACCTACGAGCAGTACTTC. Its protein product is CASRSSTYEQYF.

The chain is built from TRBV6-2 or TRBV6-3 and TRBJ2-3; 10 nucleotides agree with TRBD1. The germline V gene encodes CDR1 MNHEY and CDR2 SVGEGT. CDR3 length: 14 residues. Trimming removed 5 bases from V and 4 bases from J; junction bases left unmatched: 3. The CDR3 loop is CASSTTGGSDTQYF. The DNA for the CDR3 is TGTGCCAGCAGTACGACAGGGGGCTCAGATACGCAGTATTTT.

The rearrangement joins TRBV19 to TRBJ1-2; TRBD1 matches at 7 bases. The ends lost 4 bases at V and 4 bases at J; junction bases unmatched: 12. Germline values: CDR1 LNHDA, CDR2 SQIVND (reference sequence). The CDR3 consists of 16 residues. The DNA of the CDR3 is TGTGCCAGTAGTACTGGGACCAACAGGGGACCCTATGGCTACACCTTC. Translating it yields CASSTGTNRGPYGYTF.

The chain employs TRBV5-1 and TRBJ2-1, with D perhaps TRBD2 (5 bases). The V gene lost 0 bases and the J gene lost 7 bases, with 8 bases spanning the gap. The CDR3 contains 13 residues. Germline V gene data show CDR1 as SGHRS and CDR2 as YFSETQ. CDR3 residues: CASSLGPGNEQFF. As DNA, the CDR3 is TGCGCCAGCAGCTTGGGACCGGGGAATGAGCAGTTCTTC.

CDR3 region: CATTLGRNTEAFF. The CDR3 DNA reads as TGTGCCACCACTCTAGGCAGGAACACTGAAGCTTTCTTT. The V gene is TRBV15, the J gene TRBJ1-1; D remains unclear. The CDR3 has 13 residues. The germline V and J ends were trimmed by 7 bases and 1 base, with 10 bases remaining between them. In germline, CDR1 is LNHNV, CDR2 YYDKDF (reference sequence).

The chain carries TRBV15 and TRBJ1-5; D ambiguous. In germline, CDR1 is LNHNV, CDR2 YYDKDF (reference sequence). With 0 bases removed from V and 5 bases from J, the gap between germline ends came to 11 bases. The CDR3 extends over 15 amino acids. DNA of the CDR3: TGTGCCACCAGCAGAGATTCGGTGTTCGATCAGCCCCAGCATTTT. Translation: CATSRDSVFDQPQHF.

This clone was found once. DNA of the CDR3: TGCGCCAGCAGAGGGACAGGGCTAGCCGGGGAGCTGTTTTTT. Translating gives CASRGTGLAGELFF. The chain couples TRBV4-1 to TRBJ2-2; 9 nucleotides line up with TRBD1. The length of the CDR3 is 14 residues. Germline CDR1 reads MGHRA; CDR2 reads YSYEKL. With 6 bases clipped from V and 6 bases from J, the junction kept 5 bases outside the gene matches.

CDR3 sequence: CASSLRLLDEQFF. The CDR3 DNA sequence: TGTGCCAGCAGCTTAAGGTTGTTAGATGAGCAGTTCTTC. The genes are TRBV7-3 and TRBJ2-1, with D unresolved. Germline-derived CDR1 and CDR2 are SGHTA and FQGTGA. CDR3 length equals 13 residues. V was clipped by 1 base and J by 8 bases, with 9 bases between them.

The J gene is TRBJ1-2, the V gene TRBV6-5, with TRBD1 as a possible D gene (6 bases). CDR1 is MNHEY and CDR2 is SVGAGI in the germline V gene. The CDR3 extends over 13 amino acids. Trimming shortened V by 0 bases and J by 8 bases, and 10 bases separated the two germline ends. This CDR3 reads CASSYSGGSGYTF. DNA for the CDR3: TGTGCCAGCAGTTACTCAGGGGGTTCGGGCTACACCTTC.

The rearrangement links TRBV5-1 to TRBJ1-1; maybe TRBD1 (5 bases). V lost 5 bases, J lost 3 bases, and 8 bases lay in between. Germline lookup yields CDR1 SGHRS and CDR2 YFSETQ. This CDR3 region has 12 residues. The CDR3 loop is CASRIRDTEAFF. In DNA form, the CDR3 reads TGCGCCAGCAGAATCAGGGACACTGAAGCTTTCTTT.

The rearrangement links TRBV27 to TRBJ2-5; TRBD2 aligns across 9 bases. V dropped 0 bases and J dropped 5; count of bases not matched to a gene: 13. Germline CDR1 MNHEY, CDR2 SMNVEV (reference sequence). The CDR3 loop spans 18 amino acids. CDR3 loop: CASSLSFQSGGRKETQYF. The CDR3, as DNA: TGTGCCAGCAGTTTATCTTTTCAAAGCGGGGGGAGGAAGGAGACCCAGTACTTC.

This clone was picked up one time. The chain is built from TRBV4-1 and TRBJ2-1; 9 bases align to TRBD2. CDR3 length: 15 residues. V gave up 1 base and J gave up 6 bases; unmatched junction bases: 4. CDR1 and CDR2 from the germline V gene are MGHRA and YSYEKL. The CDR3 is CASSQAGGGVNEQFF. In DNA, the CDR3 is TGCGCCAGCAGCCAAGCCGGCGGGGGGGTCAATGAGCAGTTCTTC.

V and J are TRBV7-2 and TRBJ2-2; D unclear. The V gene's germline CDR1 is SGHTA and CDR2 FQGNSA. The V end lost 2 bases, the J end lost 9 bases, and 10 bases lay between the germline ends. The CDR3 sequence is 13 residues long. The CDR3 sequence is CASSLSTGRELFF. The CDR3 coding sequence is TGTGCCAGCAGCTTATCGACGGGTAGGGAGCTGTTTTTT.

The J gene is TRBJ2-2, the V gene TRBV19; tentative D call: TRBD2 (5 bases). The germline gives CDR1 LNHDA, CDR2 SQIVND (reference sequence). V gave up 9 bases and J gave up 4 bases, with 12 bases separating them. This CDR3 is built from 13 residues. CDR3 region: CASQGSPTGELFF. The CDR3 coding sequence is TGTGCCAGCCAAGGGAGTCCCACCGGGGAGCTGTTTTTT.

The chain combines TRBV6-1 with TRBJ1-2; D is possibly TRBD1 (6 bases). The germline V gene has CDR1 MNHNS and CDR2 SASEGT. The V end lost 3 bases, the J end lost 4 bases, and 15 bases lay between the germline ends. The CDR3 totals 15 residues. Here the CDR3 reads CASSDQQGYGYGYTF. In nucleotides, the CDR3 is TGTGCCAGCAGTGATCAACAGGGATATGGCTATGGCTACACCTTC.

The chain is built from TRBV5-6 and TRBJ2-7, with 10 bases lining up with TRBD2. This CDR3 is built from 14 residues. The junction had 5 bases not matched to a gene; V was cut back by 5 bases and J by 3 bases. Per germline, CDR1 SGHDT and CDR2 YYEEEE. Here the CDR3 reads CASRSSGGFYEQYF. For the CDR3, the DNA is TGTGCCAGCAGGTCTAGCGGGGGTTTCTACGAGCAGTACTTC. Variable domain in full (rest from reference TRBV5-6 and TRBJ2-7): DAGVTQSPTHLIKTRGQQVTLRCSPKSGHDTVSWYQQALGQGPQFIFQYYEEEERQRGNFPDRFSGHQFPNYSSELNVNALLLGDSALYLCASRSSGGFYEQYFGPGTRLTVT.

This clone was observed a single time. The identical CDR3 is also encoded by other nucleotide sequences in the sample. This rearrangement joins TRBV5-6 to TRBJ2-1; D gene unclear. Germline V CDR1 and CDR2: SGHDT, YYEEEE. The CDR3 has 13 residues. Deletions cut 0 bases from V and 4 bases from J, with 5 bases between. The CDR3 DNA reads TGTGCCAGCAGCTTGGTCAGTTACAATGAGCAGTTCTTC. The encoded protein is CASSLVSYNEQFF.